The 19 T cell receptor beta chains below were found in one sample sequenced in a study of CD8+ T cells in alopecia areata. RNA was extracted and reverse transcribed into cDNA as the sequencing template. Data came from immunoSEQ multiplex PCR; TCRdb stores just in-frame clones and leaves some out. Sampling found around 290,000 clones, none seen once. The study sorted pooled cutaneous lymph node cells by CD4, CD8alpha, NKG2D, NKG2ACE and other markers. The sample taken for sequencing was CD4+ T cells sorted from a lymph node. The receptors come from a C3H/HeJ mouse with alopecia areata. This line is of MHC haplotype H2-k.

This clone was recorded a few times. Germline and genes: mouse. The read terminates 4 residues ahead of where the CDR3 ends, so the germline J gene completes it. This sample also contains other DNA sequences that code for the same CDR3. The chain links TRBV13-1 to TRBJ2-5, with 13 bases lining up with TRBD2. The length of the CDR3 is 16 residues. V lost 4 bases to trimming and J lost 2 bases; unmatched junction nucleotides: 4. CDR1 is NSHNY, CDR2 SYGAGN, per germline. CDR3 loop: CASSPGTGGGQDTQYF. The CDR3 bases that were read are TGTGCCAGCAGTCCCGGGACTGGGGGGGGCCAAGAC.

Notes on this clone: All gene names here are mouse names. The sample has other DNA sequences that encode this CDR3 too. CDR3 residues: CAWSLWGSAETLYF. The part of the CDR3 DNA that was read is TGTGCCTGGAGTCTTTGGGGGAGTGCAGAA. The chain recombines TRBV31 with TRBJ2-3; a possible D gene is TRBD2 (6 bases). The read ends 4 residues shy of where the CDR3 ends; the end is completed using the germline J gene. The CDR3 is made up of 14 amino acids. In germline, CDR1 is GKSSPN, CDR2 SITVG. V lost 0 bases and J lost 0, with 7 bases in between.

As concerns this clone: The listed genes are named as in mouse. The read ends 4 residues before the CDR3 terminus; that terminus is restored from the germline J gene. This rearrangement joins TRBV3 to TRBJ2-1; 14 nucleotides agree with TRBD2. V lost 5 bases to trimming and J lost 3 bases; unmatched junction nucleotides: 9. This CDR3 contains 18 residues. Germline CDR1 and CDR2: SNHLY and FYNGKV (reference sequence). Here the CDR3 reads CASSLGTGGARVYAEQFF. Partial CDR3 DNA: TGTGCCAGCAGCCTCGGGACTGGGGGGGCGCGAGTCTATGCT.

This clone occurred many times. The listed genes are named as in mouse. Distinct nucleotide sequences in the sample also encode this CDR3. Partial CDR3 DNA: TGTGCCAGCAGTCGACAGAACTCC. Amino acids: CASSRQNS. From start to end, the CDR3 is CASSRQNSDYTF. The chain combines TRBV19 with TRBJ1-2; tentatively, D is TRBD1 (5 bases). The read finishes 4 residues shy of the CDR3 end, and the germline J gene is used to complete it. Germline V gene sequence: CDR1 FNHDT, CDR2 SITEND (reference sequence). V was trimmed by 4 bases and J by 2 bases, leaving 6 bases between them. The CDR3 spans 12 residues.

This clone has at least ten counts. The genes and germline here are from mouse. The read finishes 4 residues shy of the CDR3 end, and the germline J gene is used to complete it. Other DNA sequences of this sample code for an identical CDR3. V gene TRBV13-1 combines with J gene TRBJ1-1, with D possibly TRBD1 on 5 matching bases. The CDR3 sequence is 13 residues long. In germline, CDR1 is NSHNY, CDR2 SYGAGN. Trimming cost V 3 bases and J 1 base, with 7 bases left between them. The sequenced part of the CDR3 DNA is TGTGCCAGCAGTGGAACAGGGAACACA. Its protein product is CASSGTGNT. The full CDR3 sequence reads CASSGTGNTEVFF.

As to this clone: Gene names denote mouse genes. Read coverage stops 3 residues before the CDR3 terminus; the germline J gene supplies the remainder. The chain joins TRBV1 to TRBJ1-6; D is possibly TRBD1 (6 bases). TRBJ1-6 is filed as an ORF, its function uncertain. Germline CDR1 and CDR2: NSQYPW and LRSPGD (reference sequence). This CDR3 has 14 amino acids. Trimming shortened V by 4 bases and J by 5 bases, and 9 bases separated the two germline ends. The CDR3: CTCSVRDNNSPLYF. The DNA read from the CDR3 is TGCACCTGCAGTGTCCGGGACAATAATTCGCCC.

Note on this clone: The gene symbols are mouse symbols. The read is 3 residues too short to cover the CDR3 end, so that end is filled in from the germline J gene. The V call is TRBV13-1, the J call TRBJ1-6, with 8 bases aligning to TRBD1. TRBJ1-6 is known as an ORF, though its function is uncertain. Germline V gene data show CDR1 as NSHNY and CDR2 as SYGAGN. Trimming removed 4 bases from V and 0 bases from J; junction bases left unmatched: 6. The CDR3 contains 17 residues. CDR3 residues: CASSPGTGASYNSPLYF. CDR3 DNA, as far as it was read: TGTGCCAGCAGTCCCGGGACAGGAGCTTCCTATAATTCGCCC.

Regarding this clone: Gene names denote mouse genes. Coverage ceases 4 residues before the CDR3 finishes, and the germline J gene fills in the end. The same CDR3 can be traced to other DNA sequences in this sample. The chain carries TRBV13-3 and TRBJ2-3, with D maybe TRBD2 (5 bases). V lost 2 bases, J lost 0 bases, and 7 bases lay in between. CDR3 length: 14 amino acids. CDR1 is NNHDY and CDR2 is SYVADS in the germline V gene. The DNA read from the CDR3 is TGTGCCAGCAGTGACTGGACTAGTGCAGAA. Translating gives CASSDWTSAE. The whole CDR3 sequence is CASSDWTSAETLYF.

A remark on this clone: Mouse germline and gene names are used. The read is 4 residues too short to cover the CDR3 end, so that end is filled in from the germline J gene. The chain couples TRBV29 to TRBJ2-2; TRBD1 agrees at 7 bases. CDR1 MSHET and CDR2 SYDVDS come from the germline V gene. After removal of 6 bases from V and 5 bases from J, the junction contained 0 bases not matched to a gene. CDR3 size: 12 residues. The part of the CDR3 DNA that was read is TGTGCTAGCAGGACAGGGACCGGG. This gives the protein CASRTGTG. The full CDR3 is CASRTGTGQLYF. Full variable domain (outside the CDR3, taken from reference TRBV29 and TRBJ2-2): DMKVTQMPRYLIKRMGENVLLECGQDMSHETMYWYRQDPGLGLQLIYISYDVDSNSEGDIPKGYRVSRKKREHFSLILDSAKTNQTSVYFCASRTGTGQLYFGEGSKLTVL.

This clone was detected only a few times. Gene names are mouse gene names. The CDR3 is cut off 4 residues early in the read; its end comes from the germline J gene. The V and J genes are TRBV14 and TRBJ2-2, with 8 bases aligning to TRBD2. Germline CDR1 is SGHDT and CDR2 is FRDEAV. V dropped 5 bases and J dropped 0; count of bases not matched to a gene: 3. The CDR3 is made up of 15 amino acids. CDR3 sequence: CASSLGGPNTGQLYF. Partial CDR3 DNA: TGTGCCAGCAGCCTGGGGGGCCCAAACACCGGG.

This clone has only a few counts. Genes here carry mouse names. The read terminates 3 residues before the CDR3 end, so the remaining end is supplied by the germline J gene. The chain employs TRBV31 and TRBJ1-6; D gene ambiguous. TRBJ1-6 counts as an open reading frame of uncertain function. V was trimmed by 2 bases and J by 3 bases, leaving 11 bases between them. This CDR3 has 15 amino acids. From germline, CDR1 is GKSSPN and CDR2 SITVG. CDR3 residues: CAWSTPNSYNSPLYF. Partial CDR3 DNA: TGTGCCTGGAGTACCCCCAACAGCTATAATTCGCCC.

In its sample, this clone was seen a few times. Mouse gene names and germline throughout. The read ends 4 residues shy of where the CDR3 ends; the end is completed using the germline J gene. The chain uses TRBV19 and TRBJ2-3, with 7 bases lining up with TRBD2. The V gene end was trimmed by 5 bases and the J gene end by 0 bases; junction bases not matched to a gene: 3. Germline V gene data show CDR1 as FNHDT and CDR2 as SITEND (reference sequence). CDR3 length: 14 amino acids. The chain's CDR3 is CASSGTASAETLYF. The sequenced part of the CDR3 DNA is TGTGCCAGCAGCGGGACTGCTAGTGCAGAA. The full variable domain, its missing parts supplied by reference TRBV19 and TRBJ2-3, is GGIITQTPKFLIGQEGQKLTLKCQQNFNHDTMYWYRQDSGKGLRLIYYSITENDLQKGDLSEGYDASREKKSSFSLTVTSAQKNEMAVFLCASSGTASAETLYFGSGTRLTVL.

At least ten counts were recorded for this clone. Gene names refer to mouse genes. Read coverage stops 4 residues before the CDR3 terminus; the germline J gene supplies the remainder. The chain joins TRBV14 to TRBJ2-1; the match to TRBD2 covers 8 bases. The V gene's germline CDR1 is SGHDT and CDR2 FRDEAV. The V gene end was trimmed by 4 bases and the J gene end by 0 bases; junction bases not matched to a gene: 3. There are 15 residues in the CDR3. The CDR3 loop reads CASSVGGDNYAEQFF. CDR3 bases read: TGTGCCAGCAGTGTGGGGGGGGATAACTATGCT.

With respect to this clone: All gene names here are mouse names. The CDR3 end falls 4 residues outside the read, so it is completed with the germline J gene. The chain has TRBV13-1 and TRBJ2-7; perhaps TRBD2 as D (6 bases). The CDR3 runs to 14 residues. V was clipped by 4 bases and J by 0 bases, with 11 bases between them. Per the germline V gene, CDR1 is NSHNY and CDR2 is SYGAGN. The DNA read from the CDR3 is TGTGCCAGCAGTCTGGGGTTTCGCTCCTAT. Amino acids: CASSLGFRSY. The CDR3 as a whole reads CASSLGFRSYEQYF.

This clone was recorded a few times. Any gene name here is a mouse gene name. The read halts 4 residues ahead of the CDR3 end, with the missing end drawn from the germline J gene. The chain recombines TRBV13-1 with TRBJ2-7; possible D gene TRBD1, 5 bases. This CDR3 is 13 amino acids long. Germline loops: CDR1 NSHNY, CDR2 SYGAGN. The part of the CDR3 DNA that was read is TGTGCCAGCAGTCCTGACAGCCATTAT. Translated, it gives CASSPDSHY. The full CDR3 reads CASSPDSHYEQYF.

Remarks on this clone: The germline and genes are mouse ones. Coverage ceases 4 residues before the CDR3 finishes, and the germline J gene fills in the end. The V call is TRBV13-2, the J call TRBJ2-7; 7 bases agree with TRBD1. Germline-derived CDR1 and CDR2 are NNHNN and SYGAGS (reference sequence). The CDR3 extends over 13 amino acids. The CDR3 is CASGVPGQYEQYF. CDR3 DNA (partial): TGTGCCAGCGGTGTCCCGGGACAGTAT.

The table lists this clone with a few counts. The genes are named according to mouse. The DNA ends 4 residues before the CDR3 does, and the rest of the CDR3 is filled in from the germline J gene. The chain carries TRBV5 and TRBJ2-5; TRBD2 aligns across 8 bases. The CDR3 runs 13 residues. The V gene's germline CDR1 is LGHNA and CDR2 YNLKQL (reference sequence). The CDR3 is CASSQSGGDTQYF. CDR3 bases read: TGTGCCAGCAGCCAATCTGGGGGGGAC.

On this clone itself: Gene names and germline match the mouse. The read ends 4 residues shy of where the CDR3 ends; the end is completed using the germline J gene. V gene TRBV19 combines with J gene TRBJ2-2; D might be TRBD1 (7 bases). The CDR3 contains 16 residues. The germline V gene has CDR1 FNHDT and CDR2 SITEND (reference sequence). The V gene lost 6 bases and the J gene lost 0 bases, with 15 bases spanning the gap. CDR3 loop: CASNPRRGANTGQLYF. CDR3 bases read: TGTGCCAGCAACCCTCGCAGGGGGGCAAACACCGGG. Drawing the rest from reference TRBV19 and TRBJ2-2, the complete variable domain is GGIITQTPKFLIGQEGQKLTLKCQQNFNHDTMYWYRQDSGKGLRLIYYSITENDLQKGDLSEGYDASREKKSSFSLTVTSAQKNEMAVFLCASNPRRGANTGQLYFGEGSKLTVL.

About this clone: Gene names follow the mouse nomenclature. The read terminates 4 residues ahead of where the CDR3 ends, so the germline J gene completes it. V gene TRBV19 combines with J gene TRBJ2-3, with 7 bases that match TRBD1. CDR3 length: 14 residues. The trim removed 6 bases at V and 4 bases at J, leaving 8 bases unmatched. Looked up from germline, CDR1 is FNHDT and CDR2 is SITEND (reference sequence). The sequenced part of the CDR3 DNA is TGTGCCAGCACCCTACAGGGGTTGACAGAA. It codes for CASTLQGLTE. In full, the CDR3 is CASTLQGLTETLYF.